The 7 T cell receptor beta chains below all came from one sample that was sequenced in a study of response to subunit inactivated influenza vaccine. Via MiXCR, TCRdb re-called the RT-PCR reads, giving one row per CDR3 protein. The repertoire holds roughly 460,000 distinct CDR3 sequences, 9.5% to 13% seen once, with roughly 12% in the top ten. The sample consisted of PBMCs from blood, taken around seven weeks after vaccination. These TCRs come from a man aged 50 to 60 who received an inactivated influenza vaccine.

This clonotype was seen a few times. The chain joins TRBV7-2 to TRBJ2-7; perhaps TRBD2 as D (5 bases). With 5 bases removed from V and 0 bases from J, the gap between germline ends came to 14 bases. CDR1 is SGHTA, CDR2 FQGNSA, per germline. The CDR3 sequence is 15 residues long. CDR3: CASSRAGVSSYEQYF. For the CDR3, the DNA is TGTGCCAGCAGCCGAGCCGGGGTGAGCTCCTACGAGCAGTACTTC.

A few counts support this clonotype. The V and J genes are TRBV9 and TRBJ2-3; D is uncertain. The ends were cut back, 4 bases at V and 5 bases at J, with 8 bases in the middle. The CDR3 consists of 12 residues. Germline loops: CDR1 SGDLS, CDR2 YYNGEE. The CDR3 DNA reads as TGTGCCAGCAGCCCGCACCGAGATACGCAGTATTTT. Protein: CASSPHRDTQYF.

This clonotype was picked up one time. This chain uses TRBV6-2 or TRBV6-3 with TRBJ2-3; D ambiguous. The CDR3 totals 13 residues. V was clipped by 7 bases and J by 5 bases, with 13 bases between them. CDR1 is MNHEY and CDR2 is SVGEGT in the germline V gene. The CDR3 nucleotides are TGTGCCAGCATTTTGCACACCGGAGATACGCAGTATTTT. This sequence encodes CASILHTGDTQYF.

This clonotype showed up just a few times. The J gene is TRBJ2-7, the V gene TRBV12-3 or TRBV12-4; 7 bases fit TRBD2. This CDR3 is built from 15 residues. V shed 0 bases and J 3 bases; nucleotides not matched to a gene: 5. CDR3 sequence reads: CASSLAGRAGYEQYF. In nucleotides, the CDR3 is TGTGCCAGCAGTTTAGCGGGGAGGGCGGGCTACGAGCAGTACTTC.

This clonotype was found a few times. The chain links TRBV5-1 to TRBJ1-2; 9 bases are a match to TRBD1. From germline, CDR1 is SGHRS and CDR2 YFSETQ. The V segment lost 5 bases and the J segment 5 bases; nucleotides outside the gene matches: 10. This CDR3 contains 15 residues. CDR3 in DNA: TGCGCCAGCAGGGCTCCTGAACAGGGGGCTTATGGCTACACCTTC. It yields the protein CASRAPEQGAYGYTF.

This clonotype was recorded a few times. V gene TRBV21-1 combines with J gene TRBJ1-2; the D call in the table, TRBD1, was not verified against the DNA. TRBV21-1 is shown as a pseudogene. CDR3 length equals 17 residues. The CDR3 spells CASSKVRVYRMLYGYTF. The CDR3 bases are TGTGCCAGCAGCAAAGTCAGGGTATACAGGATGCTCTATGGCTACACCTTC.

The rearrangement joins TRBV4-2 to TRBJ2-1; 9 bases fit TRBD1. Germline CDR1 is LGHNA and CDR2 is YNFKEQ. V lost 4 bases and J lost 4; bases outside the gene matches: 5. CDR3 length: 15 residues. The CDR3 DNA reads TGTGCCAGCAGCCGAGGGACAGGGACGTACAATGAGCAGTTCTTC. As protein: CASSRGTGTYNEQFF.